The source of this T cell receptor beta chain is a study of T cell responses to AZD1222 COVID-19 vaccine. TCRdb's table, derived via immunoSEQ multiplex PCR, lists solely in-frame clones and lacks some. Found here are about 110,000 clones, 80% to 95% of them singletons; the top ten hold roughly 8%. Germline CDR1 is SGDLS and CDR2 is YYNGEE. Deletions cut 4 bases from V and 6 bases from J, with 11 bases between. CDR3 length: 14 amino acids. The sample here was peripheral blood, taken 28 days after the second AZD1222 dose. The TCR comes from an adult who received the AZD1222 COVID-19 vaccine. This chain links TRBV9 with TRBJ1-6; D not resolved. For the CDR3, the DNA is TGTGCCAGCAGCTTGTTCCAACTTAATTCACCCCTCCACTTT. Its protein is CASSLFQLNSPLHF.